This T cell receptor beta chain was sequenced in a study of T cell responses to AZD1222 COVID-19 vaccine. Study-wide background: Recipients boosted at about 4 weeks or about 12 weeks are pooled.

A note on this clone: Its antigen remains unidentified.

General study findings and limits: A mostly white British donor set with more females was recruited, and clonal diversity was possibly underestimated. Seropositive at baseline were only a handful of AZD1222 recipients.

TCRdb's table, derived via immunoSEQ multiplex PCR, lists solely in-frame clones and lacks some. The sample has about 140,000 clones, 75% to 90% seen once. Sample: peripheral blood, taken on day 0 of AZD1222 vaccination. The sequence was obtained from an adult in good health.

The chain's CDR3 is CASSLDRGGFMNTEAFF. CDR3 coding DNA: TGTGCCAGCAGTTTGGACAGGGGGGGTTTTATGAACACTGAAGCTTTCTTT. The rearrangement links TRBV28 to TRBJ1-1; 10 bases line up with TRBD1. The CDR3 runs 17 residues. With V trimmed by 3 bases and J by 0 bases, 7 bases remained unmatched. Per germline, CDR1 MDHEN and CDR2 SYDVKM.